The 29 T cell receptor beta chains below were found in one sample sequenced in a study of T cells expressing NK-cell markers. One entry per CDR3 protein, without DNA, is what TCRdb gives after re-calling the 5' RACE reads. The repertoire table contains 350,000 to 450,000 distinct CDR3 sequences. Sequenced: blood T cells: a sorted CD56 or NKG2C T cell subset, CD4+ or CD8+ T cells, or bulk PBMC T cells (not recorded which). These receptor sequences come from a man between 18 and 69 years old in good health.

This sequence joins TRBV7-9 and TRBJ1-1; TCRdb's assignment of TRBD1 cannot be checked, as there is no DNA. In germline, CDR1 is SEHNR, CDR2 FQNEAQ (reference sequence). There are 14 residues in the CDR3. The CDR3 spells CASSPSGTGASAFF.

The V and J genes are TRBV7-2 and TRBJ2-3. The CDR3 is 14 residues long. Germline V CDR1 and CDR2: SGHTA, FQGNSA. This CDR3 is CASSLKTNLDTQYF. Supplemented by reference TRBV7-2 and TRBJ2-3, the full variable domain reads GAGVSQSPSNKVTEKGKDVELRCDPISGHTALYWYRQSLGQGLEFLIYFQGNSAPDKSGLPSDRFSAERTGGSVSTLTIQRTQQEDSAVYLCASSLKTNLDTQYFGPGTRLTVL.

The V and J genes are TRBV6-5 and TRBJ2-3; as DNA is missing, the TRBD1 call by TCRdb cannot be tested. CDR1 is MNHEY, CDR2 SVGAGI, per germline. The CDR3 spans 17 residues. This CDR3 reads CASSYSGGRKSTDTQYF.

The chain employs TRBV6-5 and TRBJ2-7; TCRdb's D call, TRBD1, is unchecked because there is no DNA. From germline, CDR1 is MNHEY and CDR2 SVGAGI. This CDR3 region has 15 residues. This chain's CDR3 is CASSYPGANSYEQYF.

The genes are TRBV18 and TRBJ1-1; TCRdb's D gene call, TRBD1, goes unchecked for lack of DNA. Germline CDR1 KGHSH, CDR2 LQKENI. The CDR3 spans 15 residues. The CDR3 protein is CASSPPSGANTEAFF.

The V call is TRBV11-2, the J call TRBJ2-5; the TCRdb D gene call, TRBD2, has no DNA to confirm it. The V gene's germline CDR1 is SGHAT and CDR2 FQNNGV. The CDR3 contains 16 residues. CDR3: CASSFLLGASQETQYF.

CDR3 protein: CASSIQGYQPQHF. The rearrangement uses TRBV5-6 and TRBJ1-5; checking the TCRdb D call of TRBD1 is not possible without DNA. This CDR3 comprises 13 residues. Germline values: CDR1 SGHDT, CDR2 YYEEEE.

The chain couples TRBV7-2 to TRBJ2-1; TCRdb reports TRBD1, a call that lacks DNA to check it against. The CDR3 is made up of 15 amino acids. The germline CDR1 and CDR2 sequences are SGHTA and FQGNSA. The CDR3 loop reads CASSAGQGSYNEQFF. Based on the CDR3 plus reference TRBV7-2 and TRBJ2-1, the full variable domain is GAGVSQSPSNKVTEKGKDVELRCDPISGHTALYWYRQSLGQGLEFLIYFQGNSAPDKSGLPSDRFSAERTGGSVSTLTIQRTQQEDSAVYLCASSAGQGSYNEQFFGPGTRLTVL.

V gene TRBV5-1 combines with J gene TRBJ2-6. CDR3 length equals 17 residues. Germline CDR1 SGHRS, CDR2 YFSETQ. This chain's CDR3 is CASSLLLGATGANVLTF.

The chain uses TRBV11-3 and TRBJ2-7; TCRdb picks TRBD1, but there is no DNA to check that call. The CDR3 covers 14 residues. Germline V gives CDR1 SGHNT, CDR2 YENEEA. CDR3: CASSAGGSSYEQYF. The entire variable domain, with the rest obtained from reference TRBV11-3 and TRBJ2-7, is as follows: EAGVVQSPRYKIIEKKQPVAFWCNPISGHNTLYWYLQNLGQGPELLIRYENEEAVDDSQLPKDRFSAERLKGVDSTLKIQPAELGDSAVYLCASSAGGSSYEQYFGPGTRLTVT.

The chain carries TRBV20-1 and TRBJ2-1; TCRdb's D call, TRBD1, is unchecked because there is no DNA. CDR1 DFQATT and CDR2 SNEGSKA come from the germline V gene (reference sequence). CDR3 size: 14 residues. CDR3 residues: CSARTGGQWNEQFF.

The V call is TRBV3-1, the J call TRBJ2-7; the D call of TRBD1 rests on TCRdb alone, since no DNA is present to check it. The CDR3 length is 15 residues. Germline-derived CDR1 and CDR2 are LGHDT and YNNKEL (reference sequence). The CDR3 sequence is CASSHGLLQGYEQYF.

The V and J genes are TRBV2 and TRBJ2-1. CDR3 length: 12 amino acids. Germline V gene data show CDR1 as SNHLY and CDR2 as FYNNEI. Here the CDR3 reads CASSNVGLEQFF.

This chain links TRBV7-9 with TRBJ2-7. The germline V gene has CDR1 SEHNR and CDR2 FQNEAQ (reference sequence). The CDR3 has 13 residues. CDR3 in amino acids: CANNRQGTYEQYF.

V and J are TRBV20-1 and TRBJ1-6; TCRdb reports TRBD1, a call that lacks DNA to check it against. Looked up from germline, CDR1 is DFQATT and CDR2 is SNEGSKA (reference sequence). The CDR3 has 15 amino acids. The CDR3 sequence is CSARVSRGVDSPLHF.

The CDR3 sequence: CASSSSGGWNTGELFF. The rearrangement uses TRBV5-4 and TRBJ2-2; TCRdb gives TRBD2 as the D gene, but with no DNA this cannot be confirmed. Germline V lookup: CDR1 SGHNT, CDR2 YYREEE (reference sequence). The CDR3 extends over 16 amino acids.

CDR3 loop: CASSADRGVGTEAFF. The chain recombines TRBV5-1 with TRBJ1-1; TCRdb picks TRBD1, but there is no DNA to check that call. The CDR3 has 15 amino acids. In germline, CDR1 is SGHRS, CDR2 YFSETQ. The full variable domain, in which reference TRBV5-1 and TRBJ1-1 provide the parts outside the CDR3, is KAGVTQTPRYLIKTRGQQVTLSCSPISGHRSVSWYQQTPGQGLQFLFEYFSETQRNKGNFPGRFSGRQFSNSRSEMNVSTLELGDSALYLCASSADRGVGTEAFFGQGTRLTVV.

V usage is TRBV20-1 and J usage is TRBJ2-1; the D call from TCRdb, TRBD2, cannot be confirmed without DNA. Germline-derived CDR1 and CDR2 are DFQATT and SNEGSKA (reference sequence). The CDR3 totals 12 residues. The CDR3: CSALAGGYEQFF.

The chain has TRBV18 and TRBJ2-7. The CDR3 contains 15 residues. The germline V gene has CDR1 KGHSH and CDR2 LQKENI. This CDR3 is CASSPTQTPTYEQYF.

V is TRBV6-1 and J is TRBJ2-3; the TRBD2 assignment by TCRdb is unverifiable without DNA. The CDR3 spans 16 residues. CDR1 and CDR2 from the germline V gene are MNHNS and SASEGT. CDR3 in amino acids: CASRRTSGGLWDTQYF.

The chain links TRBV9 to TRBJ2-7; the D call from TCRdb, TRBD1, cannot be confirmed without DNA. CDR3 length: 14 residues. The germline CDR1 and CDR2 sequences are SGDLS and YYNGEE. CDR3: CASSVEIRGNEQYF.

The chain combines TRBV4-1 with TRBJ2-2; TCRdb names TRBD2, which stays unverified in the absence of DNA. The CDR3 sequence is 17 residues long. From germline, CDR1 is MGHRA and CDR2 YSYEKL. This CDR3 reads CASSRERETSVNGELFF.

The chain joins TRBV7-2 to TRBJ1-1; TCRdb gives TRBD1 as the D gene, but with no DNA this cannot be confirmed. This CDR3 is built from 15 residues. Germline loops: CDR1 SGHTA, CDR2 FQGNSA. This chain's CDR3 is CASSETGRSNTEAFF.

This chain joins TRBV7-9 and TRBJ1-1; there is no DNA to check the TCRdb D call of TRBD1. The CDR3 spans 13 residues. CDR1 and CDR2 (germline): SEHNR, FQNEAQ (reference sequence). The CDR3: CASSSGTGRVAFF.

This chain joins TRBV6-1 and TRBJ1-5. Germline assignment: CDR1 MNHNS and CDR2 SASEGT. This CDR3 is 16 amino acids long. CDR3 sequence reads: CASTSTVSGRNQPQHF.

This chain connects TRBV18 to TRBJ2-1. This CDR3 spans 13 amino acids. Germline V gene data show CDR1 as KGHSH and CDR2 as LQKENI. Here the CDR3 reads CASSPADLREQFF.

This chain connects TRBV18 to TRBJ2-4; TCRdb selects TRBD1, and the lack of DNA leaves this call unchecked. The CDR3 contains 17 residues. In germline, CDR1 is KGHSH, CDR2 LQKENI. The CDR3: CASSHGTGPIAKNIQYF.

The genes are TRBV10-3 and TRBJ2-7; there is no DNA to check the TCRdb D call of TRBD1. Germline CDR1 and CDR2: ENHRY and SYGVKD. The CDR3 consists of 15 residues. The CDR3 here is CAISRDRGRVNEQYF.

The J gene is TRBJ2-5, the V gene TRBV19; TCRdb's D gene call, TRBD1, goes unchecked for lack of DNA. Germline V CDR1 and CDR2: LNHDA, SQIVND (reference sequence). The length of the CDR3 is 13 residues. CDR3: CASSTGGGETQYF.